A single sample gave rise to the 28 T cell receptor beta chains below, sequenced in a study of OX40 agonist ivuxolimab in advanced cancers. Profiling relied on immunoSEQ multiplex PCR, and the TCRdb table lists in-frame clones only, not all of them. The table includes fewer than 85,000 clones, about nine tenths detected once. The sequenced sample was CD4+ or CD8+ T cells sorted from blood, obtained in a trial of the OX40 agonist ivuxolimab. Receptors originate from an adult with an advanced solid tumor such as melanoma, head and neck, liver or kidney cancer.

This chain links TRBV28 with TRBJ2-1; tentatively, D is TRBD2 (5 bases). The CDR3 sequence is 14 residues long. Trimming left V 1 base short and J 4 bases short, with 8 bases between. CDR1 and CDR2 from the germline V gene are MDHEN and SYDVKM. CDR3 nucleotides: TGTGCCAGCAGTTTATTGGGGAGATACAATGAGCAGTTCTTC. Amino acids: CASSLLGRYNEQFF.

The rearrangement links TRBV5-1 to TRBJ2-1; 7 bases match TRBD2. There are 17 residues in the CDR3. The V and J ends lost 5 bases and 0 bases, in that order; junction bases with no gene match: 11. The germline V gene has CDR1 SGHRS and CDR2 YFSETQ. The chain's CDR3 is CASRPTPPSGSYNEQFF. The CDR3 DNA sequence: TGCGCCAGCAGGCCTACTCCTCCTAGCGGCTCCTACAATGAGCAGTTCTTC. The variable domain in full, with the rest retrieved from reference TRBV5-1 and TRBJ2-1, is KAGVTQTPRYLIKTRGQQVTLSCSPISGHRSVSWYQQTPGQGLQFLFEYFSETQRNKGNFPGRFSGRQFSNSRSEMNVSTLELGDSALYLCASRPTPPSGSYNEQFFGPGTRLTVL.

The chain employs TRBV6-1 and TRBJ2-2; tentative D call: TRBD2 (7 bases). Germline V gives CDR1 MNHNS, CDR2 SASEGT. The CDR3 is 18 amino acids. V lost 0 bases to trimming and J lost 2 bases, with 16 bases between them. The CDR3 reads CASSEAVAGAINTGELFF. CDR3 nucleotides: TGTGCCAGCAGTGAAGCGGTGGCGGGGGCAATAAACACCGGGGAGCTGTTTTTT.

The rearrangement links TRBV27 to TRBJ2-5; weak D call: TRBD2 (5 bases). V lost 4 bases and J 11 bases, leaving 20 bases between the germline ends. This CDR3 region has 14 residues. Germline loops: CDR1 MNHEY, CDR2 SMNVEV (reference sequence). Here the CDR3 reads CASSSLRGPGKQYF. The CDR3 nucleotides read TGTGCCAGCAGTTCCCTGCGAGGGCCCGGGAAGCAGTACTTC.

The chain combines TRBV7-8 with TRBJ2-5, with D perhaps TRBD1 (6 bases). Trimming stripped 2 bases from V and 4 bases from J, with 11 bases between. The V gene's germline CDR1 is SGHVS and CDR2 FQNEAQ. There are 14 residues in the CDR3. The CDR3 loop reads CASSLRTGRETQYF. CDR3 sequence (DNA): TGTGCCAGCAGCTTAAGAACAGGGAGAGAGACCCAGTACTTC.

This chain connects TRBV4-2 to TRBJ1-1, with a weak D call TRBD1 (5 bases). V lost 0 bases, J lost 1 base, and 6 bases lay in between. Looked up from germline, CDR1 is LGHNA and CDR2 is YNFKEQ. This CDR3 region has 14 residues. DNA of the CDR3: TGTGCCAGCAGCCAAGATGGGGGGAACACTGAAGCTTTCTTT. Protein: CASSQDGGNTEAFF.

The CDR3 protein is CASSLGGQVNQETQYF. The CDR3 nucleotides read TGCGCCAGCAGCTTGGGGGGACAGGTCAACCAAGAGACCCAGTACTTC. The V gene is TRBV5-1, the J gene TRBJ2-5; TRBD1 agrees at 8 bases. J lost 0 bases, V lost 0 bases, and 4 bases had no gene match. The length of the CDR3 is 16 residues. Germline V gene sequence: CDR1 SGHRS, CDR2 YFSETQ.

The V gene is TRBV7-2, the J gene TRBJ2-1; either TRBD1 or TRBD2 may supply D (5 bases each). From germline, CDR1 is SGHTA and CDR2 FQGNSA. V dropped 6 bases and J dropped 0 bases, with 12 bases sitting between them. This CDR3 comprises 15 residues. CDR3 in DNA: TGTGCCAGCAGACGGGACGGAACCTCCTACAATGAGCAGTTCTTC. Translation: CASRRDGTSYNEQFF.

J is TRBJ2-6 and V is TRBV19; 8 positions agree with TRBD1. The CDR3 loop spans 18 amino acids. The V segment lost 6 bases and the J segment 0 bases; nucleotides outside the gene matches: 10. CDR1 is LNHDA, CDR2 SQIVND, per germline (reference sequence). The CDR3 loop reads CASRASYRGSSGANVLTF. Here the CDR3 DNA reads TGTGCCAGTAGAGCGTCCTACAGGGGGAGCTCTGGGGCCAACGTCCTGACTTTC.

This chain connects TRBV21-1 to TRBJ2-7; the D call of TRBD1 is as the table states it, not checked on the DNA. TRBV21-1 is assigned pseudogene status. The CDR3 sequence is 14 residues long. The CDR3 sequence: CASRRQGDSYEQYF. CDR3 nucleotides: TGTGCCAGCAGAAGACAGGGGGATTCCTACGAGCAGTACTTC.

In this sample, this clone turned up once. The chain joins TRBV14 to TRBJ2-2; no clear D. Trimming pared 2 bases from V and 4 bases from J, leaving 14 bases between. Germline V gene lookup returns CDR1 SGHDN and CDR2 FVKESK. CDR3 length: 16 amino acids. Written as DNA, the CDR3 is TGTGCCAGCAGCCAATTTCAAGGCGCTCCCACCGGGGAGCTGTTTTTT. Amino acid sequence: CASSQFQGAPTGELFF. Combining the CDR3 with reference TRBV14 and TRBJ2-2 gives the whole variable domain EAGVTQFPSHSVIEKGQTVTLRCDPISGHDNLYWYRRVMGKEIKFLLHFVKESKQDESGMPNNRFLAERTGGTYSTLKVQPAELEDSGVYFCASSQFQGAPTGELFFGEGSRLTVL.

The V call is TRBV6-5, the J call TRBJ2-5, with TRBD2 matching 7 bases. J lost 1 base, V lost 4 bases, and 3 bases had no gene match. The V gene's germline CDR1 is MNHEY and CDR2 SVGAGI. This CDR3 is built from 14 residues. CDR3 in DNA: TGTGCCAGCAGTTCCGGACTAGGCCAAGAGACCCAGTACTTC. Translating it yields CASSSGLGQETQYF.

Details on this clone: At one end, the junction sequence differs from germline, possibly due to a read error. V is TRBV12-5 and J is TRBJ2-7, with D possibly called TRBD1 or TRBD2 (5 bases each). The CDR3 runs to 14 residues. CDR1 is LGHNT, CDR2 FRNRAP, per germline. In nucleotides, the CDR3 is TGTGCTAGTGGTTTAGACCTACGGGGCTCGGAGTTCCGCTTC. The encoded protein is CASGLDLRGSEFRF.

This clone came up many times. The chain recombines TRBV7-6 with TRBJ1-1; no firm D call. The length of the CDR3 is 9 residues. V dropped 7 bases and J dropped 5 bases, with 2 bases sitting between them. The germline gives CDR1 SGHVS, CDR2 FNYEAQ. The CDR3 DNA reads as TGTGCCAGCACGACTGAAGCTTTCTTT. This sequence encodes CASTTEAFF.

The chain recombines TRBV6-6 with TRBJ1-4, with D possibly being TRBD1 (5 bases). V was cut by 5 bases and J by 8 bases, with 18 bases left in between. The germline CDR1 and CDR2 sequences are MNHNY and SVGAGI (reference sequence). The CDR3 consists of 15 residues. CDR3 sequence reads: CASSPPGLKGEKLFF. The CDR3 bases are TGTGCCAGCAGTCCACCGGGACTAAAGGGCGAAAAACTGTTTTTT.

The chain uses TRBV5-1 and TRBJ2-3, with 9 bases aligning to TRBD2. The V segment lost 0 bases and the J segment 2 bases; nucleotides outside the gene matches: 1. CDR1 is SGHRS and CDR2 is YFSETQ in the germline V gene. CDR3 length: 15 residues. The CDR3 loop is CASSLGLADTDTQYF. CDR3 nucleotide sequence: TGCGCCAGCAGCTTGGGACTAGCGGACACAGATACGCAGTATTTT.

The V and J genes are TRBV6-1 and TRBJ2-2; either TRBD1 or TRBD2 may supply D (6 bases each). Trimming took off 6 bases at V and 6 bases at J, with 14 bases between the two ends. The length of the CDR3 is 14 residues. Germline V CDR1 and CDR2: MNHNS, SASEGT. CDR3 sequence reads: CASSEGGGSGELFF. DNA for the CDR3: TGTGCCAGCAGCGAGGGGGGAGGATCCGGGGAGCTGTTTTTT.

This chain connects TRBV5-6 to TRBJ2-4; D may be TRBD1 (5 bases). The V end was cut by 5 bases, the J end by 1 base, with 16 bases between. This CDR3 spans 16 amino acids. The V gene's germline CDR1 is SGHDT and CDR2 YYEEEE. As DNA, the CDR3 is TGTGCCAGCAGGGCCCAGGGTTTTCGGGCCAAAAACATTCAGTACTTC. Its translation: CASRAQGFRAKNIQYF.

The chain carries TRBV2 and TRBJ2-5, with a tentative D call TRBD1 (6 bases). The ends were cut back, 7 bases at V and 1 base at J, with 16 bases in the middle. Germline values: CDR1 SNHLY, CDR2 FYNNEI. The CDR3 totals 15 residues. The DNA for the CDR3 is TGTGCCAGCAACCCACAGGGAATGGGCCAAGAGACCCAGTACTTC. Its protein is CASNPQGMGQETQYF.

This clone was observed a single time. DNA for the CDR3: TGTGCCAGCGGAGAACGGACGGATCTTCATGAGCAGTTCTTC. It yields the protein CASGERTDLHEQFF. The V and J genes are TRBV5-6 and TRBJ2-1; no clear D. This CDR3 spans 14 amino acids. Per germline, CDR1 SGHDT and CDR2 YYEEEE. V was shortened by 7 bases and J by 8 bases, with 19 bases between the two germline ends. Filled out from reference TRBV5-6 and TRBJ2-1, the complete variable domain reads DAGVTQSPTHLIKTRGQQVTLRCSPKSGHDTVSWYQQALGQGPQFIFQYYEEEERQRGNFPDRFSGHQFPNYSSELNVNALLLGDSALYLCASGERTDLHEQFFGPGTRLTVL.

The chain combines TRBV27 with TRBJ2-3; D is unresolved. Trimming removed 5 bases from V and 2 bases from J, with 5 bases in between. Germline V gene data show CDR1 as MNHEY and CDR2 as SMNVEV (reference sequence). This CDR3 region has 12 residues. CDR3 nucleotide sequence: TGTGCCAGCAGTCGCAACACAGATACGCAGTATTTT. It codes for CASSRNTDTQYF.

Points on this clone: The sample holds other DNA sequences that translate to the same CDR3. The rearrangement uses TRBV18 and TRBJ1-4, with D possibly being TRBD1 (5 bases). This CDR3 spans 15 amino acids. CDR1 is KGHSH and CDR2 is LQKENI in the germline V gene. The germline V and J ends were trimmed by 0 bases and 8 bases, with 13 bases remaining between them. The CDR3 nucleotides read TGTGCCAGCTCACCACCAGGTCAGGGCGGAGAAAAACTGTTTTTT. Encoded protein: CASSPPGQGGEKLFF.

Written as DNA, the CDR3 is TGTGCCAGCAGTGCGGCGGCTAGCGCAAACAATGAGCAGTTCTTC. This translates into CASSAAASANNEQFF. The chain is built from TRBV2 and TRBJ2-1; D may be TRBD2 (6 bases). In germline, CDR1 is SNHLY, CDR2 FYNNEI. This CDR3 comprises 15 residues. Trimming took off 4 bases at V and 5 bases at J, with 15 bases between the two ends.

This chain connects TRBV28 to TRBJ1-5; D perhaps matches TRBD1 (5 bases). Per the germline V gene, CDR1 is MDHEN and CDR2 is SYDVKM. This CDR3 contains 15 residues. The germline V and J ends were trimmed by 7 bases and 3 bases, with 16 bases remaining between them. This chain's CDR3 is CASMWGSDLNQPQHF. DNA of the CDR3: TGTGCCAGCATGTGGGGGAGCGATCTCAATCAGCCCCAGCATTTT.

The chain links TRBV5-1 to TRBJ2-7, with D maybe TRBD2 (6 bases). The CDR3 sequence is 13 residues long. V lost 3 bases and J 9 bases, leaving 16 bases between the germline ends. Germline-derived CDR1 and CDR2 are SGHRS and YFSETQ. Written as DNA, the CDR3 is TGCGCCAGCAGCTGGGGGGACCCAAAGGGGCAGTACTTC. Its translation is CASSWGDPKGQYF.

This chain joins TRBV10-3 and TRBJ1-2; 7 nucleotides match TRBD1. V was pared by 1 base and J by 5 bases, with 7 bases of the junction left unmatched. The CDR3 is 15 residues long. Germline-derived CDR1 and CDR2 are ENHRY and SYGVKD. The CDR3 loop is CAISEYTGQAYGYTF. The CDR3 DNA sequence: TGTGCCATCAGTGAGTATACCGGACAGGCGTATGGCTACACCTTC.

This clone was recorded once. V usage is TRBV11-3 and J usage is TRBJ2-7; 8 nucleotides align to TRBD1. The ends lost 4 bases at V and 3 bases at J; junction bases unmatched: 2. Germline-derived CDR1 and CDR2 are SGHNT and YENEEA. The CDR3 has 13 residues. The CDR3: CASSWTGIYEQYF. In DNA, the CDR3 is TGTGCCAGCAGCTGGACAGGGATCTACGAGCAGTACTTC.

The V call is TRBV5-6, the J call TRBJ1-1; 8 positions agree with TRBD1. The trim removed 0 bases at V and 11 bases at J, leaving 6 bases unmatched. CDR1 and CDR2 from the germline V gene are SGHDT and YYEEEE. This CDR3 is built from 13 residues. CDR3 region: CASSLVQGAPAFF. CDR3 sequence (DNA): TGTGCCAGCAGCTTGGTTCAGGGGGCTCCGGCTTTCTTT.